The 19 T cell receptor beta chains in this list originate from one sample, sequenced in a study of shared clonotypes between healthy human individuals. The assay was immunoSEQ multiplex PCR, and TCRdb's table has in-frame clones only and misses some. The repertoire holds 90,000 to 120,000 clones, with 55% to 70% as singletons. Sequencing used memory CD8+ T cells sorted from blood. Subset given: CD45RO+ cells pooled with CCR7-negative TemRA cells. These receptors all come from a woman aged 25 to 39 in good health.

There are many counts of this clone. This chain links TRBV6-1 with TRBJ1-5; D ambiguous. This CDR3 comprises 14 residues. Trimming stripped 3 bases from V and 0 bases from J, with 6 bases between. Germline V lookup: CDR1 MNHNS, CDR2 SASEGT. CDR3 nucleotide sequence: TGTGCCAGCAGTGACCAGTATAGCAATCAGCCCCAGCATTTT. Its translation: CASSDQYSNQPQHF.

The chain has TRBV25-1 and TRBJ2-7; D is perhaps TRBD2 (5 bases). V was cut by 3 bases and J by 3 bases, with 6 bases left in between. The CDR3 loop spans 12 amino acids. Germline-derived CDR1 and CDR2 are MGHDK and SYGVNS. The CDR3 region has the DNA TGTGCCAGCAGTGACCGGGGCTACGAGCAGTACTTC. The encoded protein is CASSDRGYEQYF.

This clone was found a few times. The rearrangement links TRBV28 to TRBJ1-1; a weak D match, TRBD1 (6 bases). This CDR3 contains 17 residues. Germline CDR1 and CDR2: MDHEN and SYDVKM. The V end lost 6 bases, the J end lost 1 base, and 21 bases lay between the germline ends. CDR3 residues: CASRAPAGEPGNTEAFF. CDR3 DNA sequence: TGTGCCAGCAGAGCCCCGGCAGGGGAACCGGGGAACACTGAAGCTTTCTTT.

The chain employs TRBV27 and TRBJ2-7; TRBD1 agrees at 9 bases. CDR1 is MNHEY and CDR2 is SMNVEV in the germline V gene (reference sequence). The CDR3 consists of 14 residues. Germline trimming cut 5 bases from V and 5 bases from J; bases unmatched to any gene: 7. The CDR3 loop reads CASSPWDRVHEQYF. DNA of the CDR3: TGTGCCAGCAGTCCCTGGGACAGGGTCCACGAGCAGTACTTC.

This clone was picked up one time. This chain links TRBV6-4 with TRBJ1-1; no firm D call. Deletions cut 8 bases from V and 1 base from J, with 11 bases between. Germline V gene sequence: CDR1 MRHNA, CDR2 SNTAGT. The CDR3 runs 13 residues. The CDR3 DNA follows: TGTGCCAGCGCTTTGCTCCCGAACACTGAAGCTTTCTTT. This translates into CASALLPNTEAFF.

CDR3 protein: CASSPTINTEAFF. As DNA, the CDR3 is TGTGCCAGCAGTCCTACAATTAACACTGAAGCTTTCTTT. The chain employs TRBV6-1 and TRBJ1-1, with unresolved D. The CDR3 is made up of 13 amino acids. V lost 5 bases to trimming and J lost 2 bases, with 9 bases between them. CDR1 and CDR2 from the germline V gene are MNHNS and SASEGT.

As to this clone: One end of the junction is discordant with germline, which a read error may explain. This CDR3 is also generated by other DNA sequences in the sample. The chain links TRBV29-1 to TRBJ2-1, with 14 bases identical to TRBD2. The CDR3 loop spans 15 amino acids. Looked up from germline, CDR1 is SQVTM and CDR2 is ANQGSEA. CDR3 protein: CSVEGTSGSDNEQFF. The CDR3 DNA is TGCAGCGTCGAAGGGACTAGCGGGAGCGACAATGAGCAGTTCTTC.

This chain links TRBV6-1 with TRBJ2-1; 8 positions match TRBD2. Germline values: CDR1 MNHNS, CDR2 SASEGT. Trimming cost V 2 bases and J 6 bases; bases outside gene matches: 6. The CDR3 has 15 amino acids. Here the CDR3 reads CASSELAGGGNEQFF. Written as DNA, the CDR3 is TGTGCCAGCAGTGAACTCGCGGGAGGTGGCAATGAGCAGTTCTTC.

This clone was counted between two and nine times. This CDR3 reads CASSPDRGRGNSPLHF. In nucleotides, the CDR3 is TGTGCCAGCAGCCCGGACAGGGGGCGCGGGAATTCACCCCTCCACTTT. The V and J genes are TRBV5-4 and TRBJ1-6; 11 bases match TRBD1. Germline CDR1 is SGHNT and CDR2 is YYREEE (reference sequence). The V segment lost 4 bases and the J segment 7 bases; nucleotides outside the gene matches: 7. The CDR3 spans 16 residues.

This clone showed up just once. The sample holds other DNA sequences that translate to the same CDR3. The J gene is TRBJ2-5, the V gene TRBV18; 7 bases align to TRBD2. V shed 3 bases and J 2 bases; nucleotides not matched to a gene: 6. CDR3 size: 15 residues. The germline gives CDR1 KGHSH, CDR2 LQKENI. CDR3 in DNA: TGTGCCAGCTCACCCTCTCCTAGCGGTCAAGAGACCCAGTACTTC. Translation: CASSPSPSGQETQYF. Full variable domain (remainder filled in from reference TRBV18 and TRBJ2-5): NAGVMQNPRHLVRRRGQEARLRCSPMKGHSHVYWYRQLPEEGLKFMVYLQKENIIDESGMPKERFSAEFPKEGPSILRIQQVVRGDSAAYFCASSPSPSGQETQYFGPGTRLLVL.

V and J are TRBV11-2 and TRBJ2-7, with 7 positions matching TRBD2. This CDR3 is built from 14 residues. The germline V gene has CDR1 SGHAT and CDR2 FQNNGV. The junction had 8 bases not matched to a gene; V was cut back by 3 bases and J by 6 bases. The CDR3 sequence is CASSFGDYRGEQYF. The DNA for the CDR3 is TGTGCCAGCAGCTTCGGGGACTATAGGGGCGAGCAGTACTTC.

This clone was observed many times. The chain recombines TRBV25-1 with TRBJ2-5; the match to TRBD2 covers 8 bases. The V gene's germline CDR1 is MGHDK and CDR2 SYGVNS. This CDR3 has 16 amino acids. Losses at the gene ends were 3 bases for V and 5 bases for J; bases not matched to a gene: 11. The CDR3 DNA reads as TGTGCCAGCAGTGATAAGGCTAGCGGGTCTTACGAGACCCAGTACTTC. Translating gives CASSDKASGSYETQYF. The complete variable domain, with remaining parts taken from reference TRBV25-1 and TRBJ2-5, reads EADIYQTPRYLVIGTGKKITLECSQTMGHDKMYWYQQDPGMELHLIHYSYGVNSTEKGDLSSESTVSRIRTEHFPLTLESARPSHTSQYLCASSDKASGSYETQYFGPGTRLLVL.

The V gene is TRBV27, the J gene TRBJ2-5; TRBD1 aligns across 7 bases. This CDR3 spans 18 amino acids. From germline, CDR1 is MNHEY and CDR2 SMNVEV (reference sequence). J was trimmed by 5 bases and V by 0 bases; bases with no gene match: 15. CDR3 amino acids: CASSLSLSGYRGRETQYF. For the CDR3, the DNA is TGTGCCAGCAGTTTATCGTTGTCGGGGTACAGGGGACGGGAGACCCAGTACTTC.

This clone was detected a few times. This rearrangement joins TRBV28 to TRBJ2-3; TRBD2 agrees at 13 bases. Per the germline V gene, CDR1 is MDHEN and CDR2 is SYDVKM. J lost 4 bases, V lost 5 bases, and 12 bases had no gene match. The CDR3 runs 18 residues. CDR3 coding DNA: TGTGCCAGCAGTATCAGCCCGATGACTAGCGGGAGGCCAGATACGCAGTATTTT. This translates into CASSISPMTSGRPDTQYF.

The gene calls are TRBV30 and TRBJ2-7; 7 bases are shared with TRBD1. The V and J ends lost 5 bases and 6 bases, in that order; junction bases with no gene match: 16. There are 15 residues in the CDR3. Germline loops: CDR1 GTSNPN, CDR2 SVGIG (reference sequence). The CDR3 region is CAWDSIETGFFEQYF. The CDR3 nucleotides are TGTGCCTGGGACTCTATCGAGACAGGGTTCTTCGAGCAGTACTTC.

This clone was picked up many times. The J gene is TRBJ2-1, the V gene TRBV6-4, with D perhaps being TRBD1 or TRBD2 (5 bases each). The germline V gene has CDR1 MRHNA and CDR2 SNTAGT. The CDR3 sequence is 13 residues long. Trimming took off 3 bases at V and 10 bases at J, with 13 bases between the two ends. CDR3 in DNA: TGTGCCAGCAGTGATAGGGAACGGGACGAGCAGTTCTTC. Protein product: CASSDRERDEQFF.

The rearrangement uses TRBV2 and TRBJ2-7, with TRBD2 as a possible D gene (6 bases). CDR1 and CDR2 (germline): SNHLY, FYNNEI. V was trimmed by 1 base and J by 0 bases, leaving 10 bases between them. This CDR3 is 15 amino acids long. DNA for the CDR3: TGTGCCAGCAGTGAAGGATTGGGGGGCTCCTACGAGCAGTACTTC. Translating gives CASSEGLGGSYEQYF.

In DNA, the CDR3 is TGTGCCAGCAGCTTAGCGGGAGGGGTGTACAATGAGCAGTTCTTC. As protein: CASSLAGGVYNEQFF. This rearrangement joins TRBV9 to TRBJ2-1; 11 bases match TRBD2. The ends lost 4 bases at V and 4 bases at J; junction bases unmatched: 4. Per germline, CDR1 SGDLS and CDR2 YYNGEE. The CDR3 runs 15 residues.

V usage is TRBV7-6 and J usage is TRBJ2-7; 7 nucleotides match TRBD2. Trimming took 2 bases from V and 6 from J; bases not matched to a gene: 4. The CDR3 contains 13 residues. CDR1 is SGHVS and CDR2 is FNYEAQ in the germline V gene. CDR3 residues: CASSLSGEGEQYF. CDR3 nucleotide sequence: TGTGCCAGCAGCTTAAGCGGGGAAGGCGAGCAGTACTTC.